These T cell receptor beta chains were read from a single sample in a study of T cell changes during pregnancy in multiple sclerosis. The assay was immunoSEQ multiplex PCR, and TCRdb's table has in-frame clones only and misses some. The top ten hold approximately 3.7% of the sample, which has 90,000 to 120,000 clones, approximately 91% seen once. Here the sequenced sample was peripheral blood, taken after pregnancy. These receptors came from a female donor with multiple sclerosis, enrolled in a pregnancy study. CDR3s include the opening cysteine and the closing phenylalanine or tryptophan. A D gene is named only where the DNA matches it firmly. Clone size is stated in some rows and not others, as once, few, many or a class when expanded.

j_gene | abundance | v_gene | d_gene | CDR3aa | CDR3nt
TRBJ1-2 | NA | TRBV7-2 | NA | CASSLLGPGDGYTF | TGTGCCAGCAGCCTTCTAGGGCCCGGGGATGGCTACACCTTC
TRBJ2-5 | NA | TRBV2 | TRBD2 | CASSDPTRWASGNQETQYF | TGTGCCAGCAGTGATCCCACCCGGTGGGCTAGCGGCAACCAAGAGACCCAGTACTTC
TRBJ2-5 | NA | TRBV27 | TRBD2 | CASSPTSGGETQYF | TGTGCCAGCAGTCCCACTAGCGGAGGAGAGACCCAGTACTTC
TRBJ1-1 | NA | TRBV5-1 | NA | CASSLSTNTEAFF | TGCGCCAGCAGCCTCTCGACAAACACTGAAGCTTTCTTT
TRBJ2-5 | NA | TRBV5-4 | TRBD2 | CASSLGSGGARETQYF | TGTGCCAGCAGCTTGGGGAGCGGGGGGGCCAGGGAGACCCAGTACTTC
TRBJ2-7 | NA | TRBV14 | NA | CASSQAQGGYEQYF | TGTGCCAGCAGCCAAGCTCAGGGCGGCTACGAGCAGTACTTC
TRBJ1-1 | NA | TRBV7-8 | NA | CASSLVPNTEAFF | TGTGCCAGCAGCTTAGTCCCAAACACTGAAGCTTTCTTT
TRBJ2-3 | once | TRBV9 | TRBD2 | CASSALAGNADTQYF | TGTGCCAGCAGCGCCTTAGCGGGCAACGCAGATACGCAGTATTTT
TRBJ2-2 | NA | TRBV5-4 | NA | CASSLKGPNTGELFF | TGTGCCAGCAGCTTAAAGGGGCCGAACACCGGGGAGCTGTTTTTT
TRBJ2-7 | NA | TRBV6-1 | NA | CASSIRTVLYEQYF | TGTGCCAGCAGTATACGGACAGTCCTCTACGAGCAGTACTTC
TRBJ2-1 | NA | TRBV19 | NA | CASSIEPSGEQFF | TGTGCCAGTAGTATAGAGCCCTCGGGTGAGCAGTTCTTC
TRBJ1-5 | NA | TRBV10-3 | NA | CAIRGAVWEPQHF | TGTGCCATCAGGGGAGCAGTGTGGGAGCCCCAGCATTTT
TRBJ2-7 | NA | TRBV14 | TRBD1 | CASSQAGQGLNEQYF | TGTGCCAGCAGCCAAGCGGGACAGGGGCTAAACGAGCAGTACTTC
TRBJ1-6 | few | TRBV19 | NA | CASSPTGFPNSPLHF | TGTGCCAGTAGCCCAACAGGGTTCCCGAATTCACCCCTCCACTTT
TRBJ2-7 | NA | TRBV2 | NA | CASSGGSYEQYF | TGTGCCAGCAGTGGCGGGTCCTACGAGCAGTACTTC
TRBJ2-3 | NA | TRBV25-1 | TRBD2 | CGQMSYSGGATDTQYF | TGTGGACAAATGAGCTATAGCGGGGGGGCGACAGATACGCAGTATTTT
TRBJ2-5 | NA | TRBV5-1 | NA | CASSRPGSQETQYF | TGCGCCAGCAGCCGCCCCGGGAGCCAAGAGACCCAGTACTTC
TRBJ1-1 | NA | TRBV11-2 | TRBD1 | CASSPIRRGQGITEAFF | TGTGCCAGCAGCCCGATAAGGAGGGGACAGGGAATCACTGAAGCTTTCTTT
TRBJ2-7 | NA | TRBV7-9 | NA | CASTAPSSYEQYF | TGTGCCAGCACCGCTCCCAGCTCCTACGAGCAGTACTTC
TRBJ1-5 | NA | TRBV5-8 | NA | CASSLTGSNLYNQPQHF | TGTGCCAGCAGCTTGACGGGGTCAAACCTCTACAATCAGCCCCAGCATTTT
TRBJ2-3 | NA | TRBV6-4 | NA | CASSADGGLGADTQYF | TGTGCCAGCAGTGCTGACGGGGGGCTGGGTGCAGATACGCAGTATTTT
TRBJ1-4 | NA | TRBV2 | NA | CASMLLNEKLFF | TGTGCCAGCATGTTGCTAAATGAAAAACTGTTTTTT
TRBJ2-7 | NA | TRBV5-4 | NA | CASSSEQNSYEQYF | TGTGCCAGCAGCTCCGAGCAAAATTCCTACGAGCAGTACTTC
TRBJ1-5 | NA | TRBV19 | NA | CASSIEWSPQHF | TGTGCCAGTAGTATAGAGTGGAGTCCCCAGCATTTT
TRBJ2-1 | once | TRBV6-1 | TRBD2 | CACFPSGTYNEQFF | TGTGCCTGCTTTCCTAGCGGGACCTACAATGAGCAGTTCTTC
TRBJ2-5 | NA | TRBV29-1 | NA | CSEKDSFQETQYF | TGCAGCGAGAAGGACAGCTTCCAAGAGACCCAGTACTTC
TRBJ2-1 | NA | TRBV5-8 | TRBD1 | CASSFYPGTGSNEQFF | TGTGCCAGCAGCTTCTACCCCGGGACAGGATCCAATGAGCAGTTCTTC
TRBJ2-7 | NA | TRBV9 | TRBD2 | CASSAPTGLAGAAYEQYF | TGTGCCAGCAGCGCCCCGACAGGACTAGCGGGGGCGGCCTACGAGCAGTACTTC
TRBJ1-1 | NA | TRBV25-1 | TRBD1 | CASMGQPNTEAFF | TGTGCCAGCATGGGACAGCCGAACACTGAAGCTTTCTTT
TRBJ2-7 | NA | TRBV13 | NA | CASSFRSNSYEQYF | TGTGCCAGCAGCTTTCGGAGCAACTCCTACGAGCAGTACTTC
TRBJ2-1 | NA | TRBV18 | NA | CASSPQQGNEQFF | TGTGCCAGCTCACCACAGCAGGGCAATGAGCAGTTCTTC
TRBJ2-7 | NA | TRBV5-6 | TRBD2 | CASSAGGSLGPYEQYF | TGTGCCAGCAGCGCGGGGGGGAGCCTCGGACCTTACGAGCAGTACTTC
TRBJ2-1 | NA | TRBV9 | NA | CASSAQRDIYNEQFF | TGTGCCAGCAGCGCCCAACGGGACATCTACAATGAGCAGTTCTTC
TRBJ2-3 | NA | TRBV6-6 | TRBD2 | CASSPSGGTDTQYF | TGTGCCAGCTCCCCAAGCGGGGGTACAGATACGCAGTATTTT
TRBJ1-1 | once | TRBV6-5 | NA | CASERTKGTEAFF | TGTGCCAGCGAAAGGACAAAGGGCACTGAAGCTTTCTTT
TRBJ2-4 | NA | TRBV5-1 | TRBD1 | CASSNGQGEHPPLAKNIQYF | TGCGCCAGCAGCAACGGACAGGGGGAACATCCCCCACTAGCCAAAAACATTCAGTACTTC
TRBJ1-2 | NA | TRBV7-2 | TRBD1 | CASSFGQGVGGYTF | TGTGCCAGCAGCTTTGGACAGGGCGTAGGTGGCTACACCTTC
TRBJ1-2 | NA | TRBV5-6 | TRBD1 | CASSPGTGVNYGYTF | TGTGCCAGCAGCCCCGGGACAGGAGTTAACTATGGCTACACCTTC
TRBJ1-1 | NA | TRBV7-9 | NA | CASSYTGLNTEAFF | TGTGCCAGCAGCTACACAGGGCTCAACACTGAAGCTTTCTTT
TRBJ1-5 | NA | TRBV19 | TRBD1 | CASSIDQGGNQPQHF | TGTGCCAGTAGTATAGATCAGGGGGGCAATCAGCCCCAGCATTTT
TRBJ2-1 | NA | TRBV7-9 | TRBD2 | CASSLDLGVAGLNEQFF | TGTGCCAGCAGCTTAGATTTAGGGGTAGCGGGGTTGAATGAGCAGTTCTTC
TRBJ2-7 | NA | TRBV9 | TRBD2 | CASSVDRGGYEQYF | TGTGCCAGCAGCGTAGATAGGGGAGGGTACGAGCAGTACTTC
TRBJ2-2 | NA | TRBV6-1 | TRBD2 | CASRQSGGGELFF | TGTGCCAGCCGCCAGTCGGGGGGCGGGGAGCTGTTTTTT
TRBJ1-2 | NA | TRBV2 | TRBD1 | CAGLGTAGGYTF | TGTGCCGGCCTAGGGACAGCAGGTGGCTACACCTTC
TRBJ1-5 | NA | TRBV7-8 | NA | CASSLNSGAYNQPQHF | TGTGCCAGCAGCTTAAACTCAGGGGCGTACAATCAGCCCCAGCATTTT
TRBJ2-5 | NA | TRBV5-5 | TRBD1 | CASSLDRGRETQYF | TGTGCCAGCAGCTTGGACAGGGGGCGGGAGACCCAGTACTTC